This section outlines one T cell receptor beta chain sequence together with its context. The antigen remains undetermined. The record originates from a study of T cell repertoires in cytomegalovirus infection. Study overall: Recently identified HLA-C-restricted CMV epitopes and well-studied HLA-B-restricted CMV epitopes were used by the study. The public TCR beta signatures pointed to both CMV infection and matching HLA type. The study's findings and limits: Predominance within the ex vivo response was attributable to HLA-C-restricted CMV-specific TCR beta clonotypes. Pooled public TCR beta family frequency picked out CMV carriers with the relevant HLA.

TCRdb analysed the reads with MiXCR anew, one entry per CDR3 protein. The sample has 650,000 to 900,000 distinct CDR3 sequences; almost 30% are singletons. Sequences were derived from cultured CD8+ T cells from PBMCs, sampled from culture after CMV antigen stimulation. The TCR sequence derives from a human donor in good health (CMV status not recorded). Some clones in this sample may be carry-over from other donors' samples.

CDR3 nucleotide sequence: TGCAGCGTTGAAGTAGCGGCGAGGGACACCATATATTTT. Protein product: CSVEVAARDTIYF. This chain uses TRBV29-1 with TRBJ1-3; no clear D gene. The germline V and J ends were trimmed by 1 base and 8 bases, with 12 bases remaining between them. There are 13 residues in the CDR3. Germline CDR1 is SQVTM and CDR2 is ANQGSEA. Together with reference TRBV29-1 and TRBJ1-3, the CDR3 gives the full variable domain: SAVISQKPSRDICQRGTSLTIQCQVDSQVTMMFWYRQQPGQSLTLIATANQGSEATYESGFVIDKFPISRPNLTFSTLTVSNMSPEDSSIYLCSVEVAARDTIYFGEGSWLTVV.